These 23 T cell receptor beta chains share one sample of origin, sequenced in a study of cytomegalovirus exposure and HLA in healthy donors. Researchers ran the PCR with 60 Vbeta and 13 Jbeta primers. Sequencing was performed with immunoSEQ multiplex PCR; in TCRdb, only in-frame clones are kept and a portion is missing. The sample lists 150,000 to 170,000 clones, 60% to 85% occurring once. What was sequenced was PBMCs. These receptors all come from a woman aged 35 to 49 in good health and CMV-seronegative.

This clone was seen once. The V gene is TRBV5-6, the J gene TRBJ2-5; possible D gene TRBD1, 6 bases. TRBJ2-7 matches the DNA end more closely, so the J call is doubtful. Per the germline V gene, CDR1 is SGHDT and CDR2 is YYEEEE. This CDR3 region has 16 residues. The CDR3 is CASSRTTGISPYEQYF. CDR3 in DNA: TGTGCCAGCAGCCGAACTACAGGGATCAGTCCCTACGAGCAGTACTTC.

The genes are TRBV6-5 and TRBJ2-5; TRBD1 aligns across 7 bases. The DNA end favors TRBJ2-7, so the J call may be wrong. Germline V gene lookup returns CDR1 MNHEY and CDR2 SVGAGI. The CDR3 runs 13 residues. CDR3 residues: CASRRDRDYEQYF. The CDR3 nucleotides are TGTGCCAGCAGACGGGACAGAGACTACGAGCAGTACTTC.

This rearrangement joins TRBV2 to TRBJ1-1, with TRBD1 matching over 7 bases. Germline loops: CDR1 SNHLY, CDR2 FYNNEI. J was trimmed by 4 bases and V by 3 bases; bases with no gene match: 8. The CDR3 extends over 15 amino acids. The CDR3 nucleotides are TGTGCCAGCAGTGACCCGGGACAGTCGGGCACTGAAGCTTTCTTT. Residues: CASSDPGQSGTEAFF.

This chain uses TRBV4-1 with TRBJ2-3; maybe TRBD2 (6 bases). The CDR3 consists of 16 residues. V was shortened by 0 bases and J by 4 bases, with 14 bases between the two germline ends. Germline loops: CDR1 MGHRA, CDR2 YSYEKL. The DNA of the CDR3 is TGCGCCAGCAGCCAAGAACTCGCTCCGGGGGCAGATACGCAGTATTTT. It translates to CASSQELAPGADTQYF.

V and J are TRBV5-4 and TRBJ1-2, with D possibly TRBD1 on 5 matching bases. Per germline, CDR1 SGHNT and CDR2 YYREEE (reference sequence). This CDR3 has 18 residues. Trimming shortened V by 0 bases and J by 6 bases, and 24 bases separated the two germline ends. Written as DNA, the CDR3 is TGTGCCAGCAGCTTGGGTGGGAACAGGAACTCCCTCAGGGATGGCTACACCTTC. Encoded protein: CASSLGGNRNSLRDGYTF.

As to this clone: The junction shows a germline mismatch at one end, possibly a read error. The chain is built from TRBV11-2 and TRBJ2-1; 9 positions agree with TRBD1. Per germline, CDR1 SGHAT and CDR2 FQNNGV. The CDR3 runs to 15 residues. The CDR3 nucleotides read TGTGCCAGCGGCTTAGGACAGGGGTCCGGCAATGAGCAGTTCTTC. It encodes CASGLGQGSGNEQFF. Full variable domain (missing parts from reference TRBV11-2 and TRBJ2-1): EAGVAQSPRYKIIEKRQSVAFWCNPISGHATLYWYQQILGQGPKLLIQFQNNGVVDDSQLPKDRFSAERLKGVDSTLKIQPAKLEDSAVYLCASGLGQGSGNEQFFGPGTRLTVL.

The CDR3 nucleotides are TGTGCCACTGGGCGGGGGCTCTACGAGCAGTACTTC. Its translation: CATGRGLYEQYF. This chain links TRBV10-3 with TRBJ2-7, with D possibly TRBD2 on 7 matching bases. Trimming removed 10 bases from V and 3 bases from J, with 13 bases in between. Germline V lookup: CDR1 ENHRY, CDR2 SYGVKD. The length of the CDR3 is 12 residues.

J is TRBJ2-4 and V is TRBV11-3; tentatively, D is TRBD2 (6 bases). The CDR3 has 16 residues. The V end lost 5 bases, the J end lost 7 bases, and 21 bases lay between the germline ends. Germline CDR1 and CDR2: SGHNT and YENEEA. This CDR3 is CASSPSLGGVRNIQYF. The CDR3 DNA follows: TGTGCCAGCAGCCCGTCCTTGGGGGGAGTACGGAACATTCAGTACTTC.

The chain joins TRBV5-1 to TRBJ2-2, with TRBD1 matching 11 bases. CDR3 length: 14 residues. Germline assignment: CDR1 SGHRS and CDR2 YFSETQ. Trimming cost V 7 bases and J 4 bases; bases outside gene matches: 3. The DNA for the CDR3 is TGCGCCAGCCGGGACAGGGGGTCCACCGGGGAGCTGTTTTTT. Amino acids: CASRDRGSTGELFF.

V gene TRBV30 combines with J gene TRBJ2-2; 8 nucleotides line up with TRBD2. The CDR3 extends over 14 amino acids. CDR1 is GTSNPN and CDR2 is SVGIG in the germline V gene (reference sequence). V lost 4 bases to trimming and J lost 8 bases; unmatched junction nucleotides: 9. CDR3 DNA sequence: TGTGCCTGGAATCCAGCGGGAGTGGGGGGGGAGCTGTTTTTT. Protein product: CAWNPAGVGGELFF.

The rearrangement links TRBV7-6 to TRBJ2-2; TRBD1 matches at 8 bases. Germline CDR1 is SGHVS and CDR2 is FNYEAQ. J was trimmed by 6 bases and V by 1 base; bases with no gene match: 13. The length of the CDR3 is 18 residues. DNA of the CDR3: TGTGCCAGCAGCTTAGTCGTCAGGGGGCGAGGTCCGGCCGGGGAGCTGTTTTTT. Translated, it gives CASSLVVRGRGPAGELFF.

The gene calls are TRBV5-4 and TRBJ2-1; 9 nucleotides align to TRBD2. V lost 1 base to trimming and J lost 4 bases; unmatched junction nucleotides: 3. The germline gives CDR1 SGHNT, CDR2 YYREEE (reference sequence). The CDR3 contains 15 residues. In DNA, the CDR3 is TGTGCCAGCAGCTTGAGGCTAGCGGGGTACAATGAGCAGTTCTTC. Translated: CASSLRLAGYNEQFF.

The chain combines TRBV19 with TRBJ1-1; TRBD1 might be the D (5 bases). There are 13 residues in the CDR3. Germline V lookup: CDR1 LNHDA, CDR2 SQIVND (reference sequence). V was pared by 7 bases and J by 1 base, with 10 bases between. Written as DNA, the CDR3 is TGTGCCAGTAAACATAGGGGGAACACTGAAGCTTTCTTT. This codes for CASKHRGNTEAFF.

V and J are TRBV1 and TRBJ2-3; TRBD2 is taken as the D call from the table, unchecked against the DNA. TRBV1 is a documented pseudogene. There are 19 residues in the CDR3. The CDR3 sequence: CTSSQEATSGGQGTDTQYF. Here the CDR3 DNA reads TGCACCAGCAGCCAAGAGGCGACTAGCGGGGGGCAAGGGACAGATACGCAGTATTTT.

This chain connects TRBV11-3 to TRBJ2-1; 9 bases align to TRBD1. Trimming removed 0 bases from V and 10 bases from J; junction bases left unmatched: 7. CDR3 length: 15 amino acids. Germline assignment: CDR1 SGHNT and CDR2 YENEEA. The CDR3 protein is CASSLDGNRGREQFF. DNA for the CDR3: TGTGCCAGCAGCTTAGATGGAAACAGGGGGCGGGAGCAGTTCTTC.

The V call is TRBV7-9, the J call TRBJ1-2, with TRBD1 identical over 7 bases. After removal of 7 bases from V and 1 base from J, the junction contained 6 bases not matched to a gene. This CDR3 comprises 14 residues. The V gene's germline CDR1 is SEHNR and CDR2 FQNEAQ (reference sequence). CDR3 sequence (DNA): TGTGCCAGCAATCAGGGGGGAAATAACTATGGCTACACCTTC. Encoded protein: CASNQGGNNYGYTF.

The chain has TRBV29-1 and TRBJ2-2; 8 nucleotides agree with TRBD1. The CDR3 is made up of 15 amino acids. J lost 2 bases, V lost 4 bases, and 6 bases had no gene match. From germline, CDR1 is SQVTM and CDR2 ANQGSEA. The CDR3 is CSVGRTGRNTGELFF. The CDR3 bases are TGCAGCGTTGGGAGGACAGGGCGCAACACCGGGGAGCTGTTTTTT.

The rearrangement links TRBV5-4 to TRBJ2-7; 10 bases align to TRBD1. The germline gives CDR1 SGHNT, CDR2 YYREEE (reference sequence). The CDR3 extends over 14 amino acids. V was clipped by 2 bases and J by 2 bases; unmatched bases: 1. CDR3 amino acids: CASSFGTGAYEQYF. In nucleotides, the CDR3 is TGTGCCAGCAGCTTTGGGACAGGGGCCTACGAGCAGTACTTC.

This rearrangement joins TRBV5-1 to TRBJ2-3; 8 positions agree with TRBD2. In germline, CDR1 is SGHRS, CDR2 YFSETQ. J was trimmed by 4 bases and V by 0 bases; bases with no gene match: 4. This CDR3 spans 15 amino acids. The CDR3 sequence is CASSLDPGGADTQYF. In DNA form, the CDR3 reads TGCGCCAGCAGCTTGGATCCGGGGGGGGCAGATACGCAGTATTTT.

The V and J genes are TRBV28 and TRBJ1-1; D unresolved. This CDR3 is built from 13 residues. CDR1 and CDR2 (germline): MDHEN, SYDVKM. V gave up 7 bases and J gave up 1 base, with 10 bases separating them. The CDR3 spells CASKREGNTEAFF. The CDR3 DNA sequence: TGTGCCAGCAAGAGGGAGGGGAACACTGAAGCTTTCTTT.

This rearrangement joins TRBV6-1 to TRBJ2-1; the match to TRBD2 covers 8 bases. Germline CDR1 and CDR2: MNHNS and SASEGT. CDR3 size: 15 residues. The J segment lost 4 bases and the V segment lost 6 bases, leaving 8 bases of the junction unmatched. The CDR3 region is CASRGAGVTYNEQFF. Here the CDR3 DNA reads TGTGCCAGCAGGGGAGCGGGAGTCACATACAATGAGCAGTTCTTC.

This chain joins TRBV9 and TRBJ2-2; no clear D gene. Germline assignment: CDR1 SGDLS and CDR2 YYNGEE. The CDR3 contains 13 residues. Trimming pared 0 bases from V and 6 bases from J, leaving 6 bases between. The CDR3 sequence: CASSVAVSGELFF. The DNA for the CDR3 is TGTGCCAGCAGCGTAGCGGTGTCCGGGGAGCTGTTTTTT.

Points on this clone: Compared with germline, one end of the junction differs, possibly owing to a read error. The genes are TRBV19 and TRBJ2-1, with 11 bases fitting TRBD2. Germline V gene sequence: CDR1 LNHDA, CDR2 SQIVND (reference sequence). The CDR3 length is 14 residues. CDR3 region: CASRTSSGRALLIF. CDR3 bases: TGTGCCAGTAGAACGAGTAGCGGGAGGGCTCTCTTGATCTTC.